Presented here are 20 T cell receptor beta chains from one specimen sequenced in a study of identical twins. One entry per CDR3 protein, called by TCRdb with MiXCR from the 5' RACE reads. The sample yields 600,000 to 700,000 distinct CDR3 sequences, approximately 21% seen once. These records were also assigned to another study, of T cells expressing NK-cell markers.

Sequencing was performed on PBMCs. Every receptor here comes from a woman under 30 in good health.

This clonotype turned up a few times. This chain joins TRBV7-2 and TRBJ2-7; 7 bases line up with TRBD1. Germline CDR1 is SGHTA and CDR2 is FQGNSA. There are 16 residues in the CDR3. V dropped 5 bases and J dropped 1; count of bases not matched to a gene: 11. The CDR3 loop reads CASSPPRGPDSYEQYF. The CDR3 region has the DNA TGTGCCAGCAGCCCGCCAAGGGGGCCGGATTCCTACGAGCAGTACTTC.

This clonotype has just a few counts. This chain connects TRBV5-1 to TRBJ2-3, with 9 bases that match TRBD1. This CDR3 region has 15 residues. J gave up 3 bases and V 3 bases, and 5 bases lay outside the gene matches. Germline CDR1 reads SGHRS; CDR2 reads YFSETQ. Written as DNA, the CDR3 is TGCGCCAGCAGCTCGACAGGGGGTGAGACAGATACGCAGTATTTT. Amino acid sequence: CASSSTGGETDTQYF. Full variable domain (outside the CDR3, taken from reference TRBV5-1 and TRBJ2-3): KAGVTQTPRYLIKTRGQQVTLSCSPISGHRSVSWYQQTPGQGLQFLFEYFSETQRNKGNFPGRFSGRQFSNSRSEMNVSTLELGDSALYLCASSSTGGETDTQYFGPGTRLTVL.

The V gene is TRBV4-1, the J gene TRBJ1-5, with 8 bases fitting TRBD1. The CDR3 extends over 15 amino acids. Germline V gene sequence: CDR1 MGHRA, CDR2 YSYEKL. V lost 3 bases, J lost 7 bases, and 8 bases stayed unmatched. CDR3 in amino acids: CASSQATGVVQPQHF. CDR3 sequence (DNA): TGCGCCAGCAGCCAGGCGACAGGGGTAGTCCAGCCCCAGCATTTT.

The rearrangement joins TRBV11-2 to TRBJ2-4, with 8 bases identical to TRBD1. V was pared by 1 base and J by 6 bases, with 8 bases of the junction left unmatched. Germline CDR1 SGHAT, CDR2 FQNNGV. The CDR3 runs 16 residues. This chain's CDR3 is CASSLGGRGRLNIQYF. The CDR3 DNA reads TGTGCCAGCAGCTTAGGAGGCAGGGGGCGCCTAAACATTCAGTACTTC.

This clonotype showed up just a few times. The chain combines TRBV6-1 with TRBJ1-1; the D is unclear. V lost 5 bases, J lost 0 bases, and 10 bases lay in between. The CDR3 consists of 14 residues. Germline lookup yields CDR1 MNHNS and CDR2 SASEGT. CDR3 nucleotides: TGTGCCAGCAGTCGAGCAGGATTGAACACTGAAGCTTTCTTT. It is translated as CASSRAGLNTEAFF.

This clonotype was seen repeatedly, ten times or more. The CDR3 is CASSSTNYGYTF. CDR3 nucleotides: TGTGCCAGCAGCTCGACTAACTATGGCTACACCTTC. V and J are TRBV5-6 and TRBJ1-2, with D unresolved. The CDR3 covers 12 residues. Trimming took 3 bases from V and 0 from J, leaving 3 bases between them. The germline V gene encodes CDR1 SGHDT and CDR2 YYEEEE. Combining the CDR3 with reference TRBV5-6 and TRBJ1-2 gives the whole variable domain DAGVTQSPTHLIKTRGQQVTLRCSPKSGHDTVSWYQQALGQGPQFIFQYYEEEERQRGNFPDRFSGHQFPNYSSELNVNALLLGDSALYLCASSSTNYGYTFGSGTRLTVV.

This clonotype occurred many times. This sequence joins TRBV6-1 and TRBJ2-7, with D possibly TRBD1 on 6 matching bases. This CDR3 has 14 residues. Germline CDR1 and CDR2: MNHNS and SASEGT. With 7 bases removed from V and 1 base from J, the gap between germline ends came to 14 bases. The CDR3 loop is CASTPHRASYEQYF. In nucleotides, the CDR3 is TGTGCCAGCACCCCTCACAGGGCGTCCTACGAGCAGTACTTC.

In this sample, this clonotype turned up many times. CDR3 amino acids: CSATGQVYFNEQFF. CDR3 nucleotide sequence: TGCAGTGCTACTGGACAGGTTTATTTCAATGAGCAGTTCTTC. J is TRBJ2-1 and V is TRBV20-1; 7 nucleotides line up with TRBD1. This CDR3 is 14 amino acids long. The trim removed 4 bases at V and 6 bases at J, leaving 9 bases unmatched. Germline CDR1 is DFQATT and CDR2 is SNEGSKA (reference sequence).

The table lists this clonotype with a few counts. The chain links TRBV12-3 or TRBV12-4 to TRBJ2-1; D is possibly TRBD1 or TRBD2 (6 bases each). The CDR3 length is 18 residues. Trimming shortened V by 6 bases and J by 4 bases, and 25 bases separated the two germline ends. CDR3: CASSRSGVGGPFYNEQFF. CDR3 sequence (DNA): TGTGCCAGCAGCCGGTCTGGTGTTGGGGGGCCTTTTTACAATGAGCAGTTCTTC.

The CDR3 sequence is CAWSKSGREQYF. The CDR3 DNA follows: TGTGCCTGGAGTAAGTCGGGTAGGGAGCAGTACTTC. V usage is TRBV30 and J usage is TRBJ2-7; D is unresolved. The CDR3 sequence is 12 residues long. CDR1 is GTSNPN, CDR2 SVGIG, per germline (reference sequence). The V gene lost 2 bases and the J gene lost 7 bases, with 12 bases spanning the gap.

This sequence joins TRBV7-2 and TRBJ2-4; D may be TRBD1 or TRBD2 (5 bases each). Trimming stripped 3 bases from V and 2 bases from J, with 8 bases between. Germline V gene data show CDR1 as SGHTA and CDR2 as FQGNSA. CDR3 length equals 14 residues. DNA for the CDR3: TGTGCCAGCAGCTTTGAGGGGACCAAAAACATTCAGTACTTC. Translating gives CASSFEGTKNIQYF.

This clonotype has only a few counts. V is TRBV29-1 and J is TRBJ1-2; tentative D call: TRBD1 (6 bases). Germline CDR1 reads SQVTM; CDR2 reads ANQGSEA. V lost 3 bases and J lost 4, with 12 bases in between. The CDR3 sequence is 13 residues long. This chain's CDR3 is CSVDRAGAYGYTF. Written as DNA, the CDR3 is TGCAGCGTTGATAGGGCGGGGGCCTATGGCTACACCTTC.

This clonotype has ten or more counts. The chain employs TRBV20-1 and TRBJ2-3; 9 bases are shared with TRBD1. Losses at the gene ends were 3 bases for V and 2 bases for J; bases not matched to a gene: 9. CDR3 length: 16 amino acids. The germline V gene encodes CDR1 DFQATT and CDR2 SNEGSKA (reference sequence). The CDR3: CSASDRDRETTDTQYF. The CDR3 DNA sequence: TGCAGTGCTAGCGACCGGGACAGGGAAACCACAGATACGCAGTATTTT.

V and J are TRBV5-8 and TRBJ2-5, with 8 bases fitting TRBD1. V was clipped by 6 bases and J by 5 bases; unmatched bases: 9. Germline CDR1 SGHTS, CDR2 YDEGEE. This CDR3 spans 14 amino acids. The DNA for the CDR3 is TGTGCCAGCACCCGGACAGGGAATCGCGAGACCCAGTACTTC. Its translation is CASTRTGNRETQYF.

This clonotype was found a few times. CDR3: CASSFLTGPAYNEQFF. The CDR3 region has the DNA TGTGCCAGCAGTTTCCTGACAGGTCCTGCCTACAATGAGCAGTTCTTC. The chain is built from TRBV7-2 and TRBJ2-1; perhaps TRBD1 as D (6 bases). Germline values: CDR1 SGHTA, CDR2 FQGNSA. The CDR3 runs to 16 residues. V lost 6 bases, J lost 2 bases, and 17 bases lay in between.

At least ten counts were recorded for this clonotype. The rearrangement uses TRBV20-1 and TRBJ2-1; 8 bases are shared with TRBD2. V gave up 1 base and J gave up 4 bases; unmatched junction bases: 0. The V gene's germline CDR1 is DFQATT and CDR2 SNEGSKA (reference sequence). The CDR3 spans 13 residues. The CDR3 DNA sequence: TGCAGTGCTAGAGCGGGGGGGTACAATGAGCAGTTCTTC. As protein: CSARAGGYNEQFF.

The chain employs TRBV20-1 and TRBJ2-1; the match to TRBD2 covers 8 bases. CDR1 and CDR2 from the germline V gene are DFQATT and SNEGSKA (reference sequence). The CDR3 has 14 residues. V shed 1 base and J 7 bases; nucleotides not matched to a gene: 6. CDR3 DNA sequence: TGCAGTGCTAGAGGACCAGCGGGGGTTAATGAGCAGTTCTTC. As protein: CSARGPAGVNEQFF.

The rearrangement uses TRBV18 and TRBJ2-4; D assignment may be TRBD1 or TRBD2 (5 bases each). CDR1 is KGHSH and CDR2 is LQKENI in the germline V gene. Trimming stripped 3 bases from V and 4 bases from J, with 10 bases between. This CDR3 comprises 14 residues. Here the CDR3 DNA reads TGTGCCAGCTCACCGGGGGTCCCAAAAAACATTCAGTACTTC. Translation: CASSPGVPKNIQYF.

The rearrangement joins TRBV6-1 to TRBJ1-1; 7 bases agree with TRBD1. Per germline, CDR1 MNHNS and CDR2 SASEGT. J gave up 1 base and V 6 bases, and 8 bases lay outside the gene matches. This CDR3 is 15 amino acids long. The CDR3 DNA is TGTGCCAGCAGGGGCAGGGGGGTTCCGAACACTGAAGCTTTCTTT. It yields the protein CASRGRGVPNTEAFF.

The table lists this clonotype with a few counts. V gene TRBV12-3 or TRBV12-4 combines with J gene TRBJ1-6, with D possibly TRBD1 on 6 matching bases. The CDR3 sequence is 14 residues long. V lost 4 bases to trimming and J lost 6 bases, with 10 bases between them. CDR3 amino acids: CASSYRESNSPLHF. The CDR3 DNA reads TGTGCCAGCAGTTACAGGGAATCTAATTCACCCCTCCACTTT.